These T cell receptor beta chains were read from a single sample in a study of cytomegalovirus exposure and HLA in healthy donors. Repertoires were generated with immunoSEQ multiplex PCR, while TCRdb's copy carries only in-frame clones and drops some. The sample holds about 120,000 clones; about 80% are singletons and the top ten take more than 7%. Specimen: PBMCs. The receptors originated from a female donor in good health and CMV-seropositive. Both conserved end residues are part of each CDR3. A D gene is named only where the DNA matches it firmly. Only part of the rows carry a size: once, few, many, or a class if the clone is expanded.

clone_size,v_call,d_call,j_call,cdr3_aa,cdr3_nt
NA,TRBV18,NA,TRBJ1-1,CASSVGQTNTEAFF,TGTGCCAGCTCAGTTGGGCAGACGAACACTGAAGCTTTCTTT
NA,TRBV7-9,TRBD1,TRBJ1-4,CASSLTGEREKLFF,TGTGCCAGCAGCCTGACAGGGGAACGTGAAAAACTGTTTTTT
NA,TRBV7-2,TRBD1,TRBJ1-2,CASSLVPGGYGYTF,TGTGCCAGCAGCTTAGTTCCAGGGGGATATGGCTACACCTTC
NA,TRBV30,NA,TRBJ2-5,CAWSGEYEETQYF,TGTGCCTGGAGTGGGGAGTACGAAGAGACCCAGTACTTC
NA,TRBV7-6,NA,TRBJ1-3,CASSLDVQSGNTIYF,TGTGCCAGCAGCTTAGATGTACAGAGTGGAAACACCATATATTTT
NA,TRBV18,TRBD2,TRBJ2-2,CASSSLAGNTGELFF,TGTGCCAGCTCATCACTAGCGGGGAACACCGGGGAGCTGTTTTTT
NA,TRBV19,NA,TRBJ2-7,CASSWTESSYEQYF,TGTGCCAGTAGTTGGACAGAGAGCTCCTACGAGCAGTACTTC
NA,TRBV5-1,TRBD1,TRBJ1-6,CASSLGDRKSSPLHF,TGCGCCAGCAGCTTGGGGGACAGGAAATCCTCACCCCTCCACTTT
NA,TRBV7-8,TRBD1,TRBJ2-2,CASSSPDRAGELFF,TGTGCCAGCAGCTCCCCTGACAGGGCCGGGGAGCTGTTTTTT
NA,TRBV10-1,NA,TRBJ2-3,CASSEALKTDTQYF,TGCGCCAGCAGTGAGGCGCTTAAGACAGATACGCAGTATTTT
NA,TRBV10-1,NA,TRBJ1-5,CASSESISGGSANQPQHF,TGCGCCAGCAGTGAGTCGATATCGGGGGGCAGCGCTAATCAGCCCCAGCATTTT
NA,TRBV7-7,TRBD1,TRBJ1-2,CASSRQGDNYGYTF,TGTGCTAGCAGCCGACAGGGAGATAACTATGGCTACACCTTC
NA,TRBV19,TRBD1,TRBJ2-6,CASSETGVRGANVLTF,TGTGCCAGTAGTGAGACAGGGGTTCGTGGGGCCAACGTCCTGACTTTC
NA,TRBV7-9,TRBD1,TRBJ1-2,CASSPRTGDGYGYTF,TGTGCCAGCAGCCCGCGGACAGGGGACGGCTATGGCTACACCTTC
NA,TRBV5-4,TRBD1,TRBJ1-1,CASSLGQGAMNTEAFF,TGTGCCAGCAGCTTGGGACAGGGGGCGATGAACACTGAAGCTTTCTTT
NA,TRBV4-1,NA,TRBJ2-2,CASSQDPRSELFF,TGCGCCAGCAGCCAAGATCCCCGGTCCGAGCTGTTTTTT
NA,TRBV6-1,NA,TRBJ2-5,CASSTTRDIQETQYF,TGTGCCAGCAGTACTACCCGGGACATTCAAGAGACCCAGTACTTC
few,TRBV9,TRBD1,TRBJ1-3,CASSTQGVGNTIYF,TGTGCCAGCAGCACCCAGGGGGTAGGAAACACCATATATTTT
NA,TRBV30,NA,TRBJ2-1,CAWSIQYNEQFF,TGTGCCTGGAGTATCCAGTACAATGAGCAGTTCTTC